The 9 T cell receptor beta chains listed next were all sequenced from one sample in a study of blood T cell repertoires in COVID-19. The protocol was immunoSEQ multiplex PCR, while the TCRdb copy is restricted to in-frame clones and leaves out a portion. The sample holds approximately 240,000 clones; about 80% are singletons and the top ten take around 2%. Sample: peripheral blood. These receptors all come from a woman aged 60-70 years with acute or convalescent COVID-19.

The chain links TRBV29-1 to TRBJ1-3; TRBD1 might be the D (5 bases). Germline lookup yields CDR1 SQVTM and CDR2 ANQGSEA. Between the trimmed V and J ends, which lost 6 bases and 0 bases, there was a span of 9 bases. The CDR3 covers 13 residues. For the CDR3, the DNA is TGCAGCGTCAGGGAGGCCTCTGGAAACACCATATATTTT. Translation gives CSVREASGNTIYF.

The chain couples TRBV6-2 or TRBV6-3 to TRBJ1-1; D is unresolved. The ends were cut back, 3 bases at V and 3 bases at J, with 11 bases in the middle. The CDR3 spans 14 residues. Germline assignment: CDR1 MNHEY and CDR2 SVGEGT. The CDR3 coding sequence is TGTGCCAGCAGTTATAGACAAGTGCACACTGAAGCTTTCTTT. Translated, it gives CASSYRQVHTEAFF.

The J gene is TRBJ1-2, the V gene TRBV13, with 8 positions matching TRBD1. Per the germline V gene, CDR1 is PRHDT and CDR2 is FYEKMQ (reference sequence). The V segment lost 0 bases and the J segment 5 bases; nucleotides outside the gene matches: 5. CDR3 length equals 15 residues. As DNA, the CDR3 is TGTGCCAGCAGCTTAGGCGTCAGGACAGGGTATGGCTACACCTTC. As protein: CASSLGVRTGYGYTF.

The chain is built from TRBV5-4 and TRBJ1-1; D might be TRBD1 (5 bases). The germline V gene has CDR1 SGHNT and CDR2 YYREEE (reference sequence). The CDR3 totals 13 residues. Trimming stripped 0 bases from V and 12 bases from J, with 15 bases between. The CDR3 DNA sequence: TGTGCCAGCAGCTTGGGAGTTTGGACACCTCCTTTCTTT. Its translation is CASSLGVWTPPFF.

The chain is built from TRBV7-3 and TRBJ2-5, with TRBD2 matching 9 bases. The CDR3 is 15 amino acids. CDR1 SGHTA and CDR2 FQGTGA come from the germline V gene. V was clipped by 4 bases and J by 1 base; unmatched bases: 4. The CDR3 DNA follows: TGTGCCAGCAGCTCTGGCGGGGGGGCCCAAGAGACCCAGTACTTC. This translates into CASSSGGGAQETQYF.

The V and J genes are TRBV2 and TRBJ1-4; D is undetermined. Germline V gene sequence: CDR1 SNHLY, CDR2 FYNNEI. Trimming shortened V by 3 bases and J by 3 bases, and 11 bases separated the two germline ends. There are 15 residues in the CDR3. CDR3 residues: CASSDPGLSNEKLFF. For the CDR3, the DNA is TGTGCCAGCAGTGATCCGGGGTTATCTAATGAAAAACTGTTTTTT.

The CDR3 sequence is CASIDGATGMNTEAFF. CDR3 coding DNA: TGTGCCAGTATCGATGGGGCAACAGGGATGAACACTGAAGCTTTCTTT. The chain is built from TRBV19 and TRBJ1-1; D is perhaps TRBD1 (6 bases). V was shortened by 7 bases and J by 0 bases, with 18 bases between the two germline ends. CDR1 and CDR2 (germline): LNHDA, SQIVND (reference sequence). This CDR3 spans 16 amino acids.

This sequence joins TRBV3-1 (or the pseudogene TRBV3-2) and TRBJ1-1; D not resolved. The CDR3 loop spans 16 amino acids. V was pared by 2 bases and J by 3 bases, with 16 bases between. Germline CDR1 and CDR2: LGHDT and YNNKEL (reference sequence). The CDR3 nucleotides are TGTGCCAGCAGCCAACGAGGGCGTGGGGTGGACACTGAAGCTTTCTTT. Translated: CASSQRGRGVDTEAFF.

The chain employs TRBV7-9 and TRBJ2-2, with TRBD2 matching 7 bases. Germline-derived CDR1 and CDR2 are SEHNR and FQNEAQ (reference sequence). This CDR3 has 16 amino acids. V was clipped by 6 bases and J by 4 bases; unmatched bases: 11. The CDR3 spells CASSYPRSGGTGELFF. The CDR3 DNA is TGTGCCAGCAGTTACCCTAGGTCGGGGGGCACCGGGGAGCTGTTTTTT.